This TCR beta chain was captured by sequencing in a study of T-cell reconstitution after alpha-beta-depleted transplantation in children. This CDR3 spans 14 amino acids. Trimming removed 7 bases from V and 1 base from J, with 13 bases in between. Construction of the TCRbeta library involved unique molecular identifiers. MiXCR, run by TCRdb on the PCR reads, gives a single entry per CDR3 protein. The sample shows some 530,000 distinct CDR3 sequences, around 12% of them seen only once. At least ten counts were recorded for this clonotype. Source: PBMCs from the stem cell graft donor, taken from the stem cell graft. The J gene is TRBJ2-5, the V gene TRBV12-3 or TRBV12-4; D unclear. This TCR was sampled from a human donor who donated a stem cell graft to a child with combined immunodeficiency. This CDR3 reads CASTLGWGQETQYF. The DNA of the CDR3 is TGTGCCAGCACATTGGGATGGGGCCAAGAGACCCAGTACTTC.